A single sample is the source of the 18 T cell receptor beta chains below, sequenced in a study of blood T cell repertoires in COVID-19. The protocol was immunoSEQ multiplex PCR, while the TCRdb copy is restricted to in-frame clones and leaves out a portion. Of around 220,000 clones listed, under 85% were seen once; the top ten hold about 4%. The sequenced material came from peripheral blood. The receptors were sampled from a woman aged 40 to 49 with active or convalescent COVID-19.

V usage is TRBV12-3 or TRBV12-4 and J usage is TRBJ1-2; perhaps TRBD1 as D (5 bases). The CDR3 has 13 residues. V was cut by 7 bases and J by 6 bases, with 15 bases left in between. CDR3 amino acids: CASITGGGDGYTF. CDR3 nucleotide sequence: TGTGCCAGCATCACTGGGGGGGGAGATGGCTACACCTTC.

Written as DNA, the CDR3 is TGCGCCAGCAGCTTGCGGGACAGGGAACACATTCAGTACTTC. Amino acids: CASSLRDREHIQYF. The genes are TRBV5-1 and TRBJ2-4; 9 nucleotides match TRBD1. CDR1 and CDR2 from the germline V gene are SGHRS and YFSETQ. With V trimmed by 1 base and J by 8 bases, 4 bases remained unmatched. The CDR3 is 14 residues long.

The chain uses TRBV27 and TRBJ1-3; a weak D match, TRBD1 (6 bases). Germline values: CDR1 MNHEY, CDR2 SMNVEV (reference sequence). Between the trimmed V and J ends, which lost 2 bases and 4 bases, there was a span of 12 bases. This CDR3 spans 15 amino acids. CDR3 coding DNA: TGTGCCAGCAGTTTACTGGGGGCGCAAGGAAACACCATATATTTT. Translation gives CASSLLGAQGNTIYF.

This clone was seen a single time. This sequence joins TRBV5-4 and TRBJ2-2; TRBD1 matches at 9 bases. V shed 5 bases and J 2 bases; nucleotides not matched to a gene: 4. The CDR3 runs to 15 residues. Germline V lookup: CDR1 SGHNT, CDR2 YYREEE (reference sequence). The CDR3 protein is CASRSGQGNTGELFF. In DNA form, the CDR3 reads TGTGCCAGCAGATCGGGACAGGGAAACACCGGGGAGCTGTTTTTT. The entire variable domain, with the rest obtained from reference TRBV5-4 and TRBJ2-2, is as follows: ETGVTQSPTHLIKTRGQQVTLRCSSQSGHNTVSWYQQALGQGPQFIFQYYREEENGRGNFPPRFSGLQFPNYSSELNVNALELDDSALYLCASRSGQGNTGELFFGEGSRLTVL.

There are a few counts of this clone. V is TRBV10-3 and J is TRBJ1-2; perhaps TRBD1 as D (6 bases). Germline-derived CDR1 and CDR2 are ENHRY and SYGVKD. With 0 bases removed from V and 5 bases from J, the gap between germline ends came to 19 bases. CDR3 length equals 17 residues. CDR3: CAISESSPLGQAYGYTF. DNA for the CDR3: TGTGCCATCAGTGAGTCCTCACCTTTGGGACAAGCTTATGGCTACACCTTC.

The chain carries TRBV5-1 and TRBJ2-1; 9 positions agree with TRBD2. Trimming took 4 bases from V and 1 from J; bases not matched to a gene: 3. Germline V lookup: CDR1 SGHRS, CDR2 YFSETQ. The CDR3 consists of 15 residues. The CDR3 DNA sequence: TGCGCCAGCAGCCAGACTAGCGGATCCTACAATGAGCAGTTCTTC. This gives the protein CASSQTSGSYNEQFF. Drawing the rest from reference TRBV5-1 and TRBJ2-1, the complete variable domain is KAGVTQTPRYLIKTRGQQVTLSCSPISGHRSVSWYQQTPGQGLQFLFEYFSETQRNKGNFPGRFSGRQFSNSRSEMNVSTLELGDSALYLCASSQTSGSYNEQFFGPGTRLTVL.

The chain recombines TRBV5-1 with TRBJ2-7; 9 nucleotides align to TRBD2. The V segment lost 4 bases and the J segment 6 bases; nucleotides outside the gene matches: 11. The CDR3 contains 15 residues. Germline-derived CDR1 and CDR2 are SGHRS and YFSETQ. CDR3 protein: CASSREIAGVSEQYF. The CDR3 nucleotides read TGCGCCAGCAGCCGGGAGATAGCGGGGGTCTCCGAGCAGTACTTC. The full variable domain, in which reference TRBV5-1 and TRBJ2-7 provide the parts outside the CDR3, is KAGVTQTPRYLIKTRGQQVTLSCSPISGHRSVSWYQQTPGQGLQFLFEYFSETQRNKGNFPGRFSGRQFSNSRSEMNVSTLELGDSALYLCASSREIAGVSEQYFGPGTRLTVT.

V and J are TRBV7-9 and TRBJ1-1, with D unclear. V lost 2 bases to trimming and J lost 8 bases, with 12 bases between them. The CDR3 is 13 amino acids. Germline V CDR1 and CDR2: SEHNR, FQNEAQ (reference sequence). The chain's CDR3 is CASSLYVSEEAFF. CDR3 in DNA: TGTGCCAGCAGCTTATATGTGTCAGAAGAAGCTTTCTTT.

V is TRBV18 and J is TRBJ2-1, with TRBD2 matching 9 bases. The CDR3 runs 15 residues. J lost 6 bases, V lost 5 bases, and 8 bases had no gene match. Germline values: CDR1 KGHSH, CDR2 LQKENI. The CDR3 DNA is TGTGCCAGCTCAGTTCTAGCGGGGAGGGTCAATGAGCAGTTCTTC. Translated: CASSVLAGRVNEQFF. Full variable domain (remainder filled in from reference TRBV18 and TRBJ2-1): NAGVMQNPRHLVRRRGQEARLRCSPMKGHSHVYWYRQLPEEGLKFMVYLQKENIIDESGMPKERFSAEFPKEGPSILRIQQVVRGDSAAYFCASSVLAGRVNEQFFGPGTRLTVL.

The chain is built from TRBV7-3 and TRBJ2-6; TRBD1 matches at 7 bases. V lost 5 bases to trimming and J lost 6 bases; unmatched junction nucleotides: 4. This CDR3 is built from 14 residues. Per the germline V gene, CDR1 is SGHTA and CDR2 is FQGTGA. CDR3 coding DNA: TGTGCCAGCAGCCCAGGACAGGTGGCCAACGTCCTGACTTTC. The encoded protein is CASSPGQVANVLTF.

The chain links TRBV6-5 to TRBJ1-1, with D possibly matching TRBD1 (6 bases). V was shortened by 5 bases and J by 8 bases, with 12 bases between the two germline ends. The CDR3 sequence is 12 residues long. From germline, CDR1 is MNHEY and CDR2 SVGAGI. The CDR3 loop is CASSILGTEAFF. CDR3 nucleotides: TGTGCCAGCAGTATCCTCGGGACAGAAGCTTTCTTT.

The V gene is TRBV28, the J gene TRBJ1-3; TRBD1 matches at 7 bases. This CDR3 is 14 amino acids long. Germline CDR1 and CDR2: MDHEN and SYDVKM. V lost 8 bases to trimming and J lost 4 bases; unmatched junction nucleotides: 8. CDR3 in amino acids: CASGLPGQGNTIYF. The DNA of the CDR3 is TGTGCCAGCGGGCTGCCGGGACAGGGAAACACCATATATTTT.

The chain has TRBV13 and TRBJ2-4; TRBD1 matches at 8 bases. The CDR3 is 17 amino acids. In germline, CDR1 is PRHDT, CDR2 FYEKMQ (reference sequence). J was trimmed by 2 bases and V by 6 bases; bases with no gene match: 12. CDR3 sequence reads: CASRDRDSTVTKNIQYF. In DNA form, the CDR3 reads TGTGCCAGCAGGGACAGGGATTCAACAGTTACCAAAAACATTCAGTACTTC.

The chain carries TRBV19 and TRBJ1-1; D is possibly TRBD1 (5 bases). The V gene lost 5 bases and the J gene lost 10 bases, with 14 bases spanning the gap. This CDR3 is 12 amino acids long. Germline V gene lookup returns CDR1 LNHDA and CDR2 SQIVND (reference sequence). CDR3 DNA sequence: TGTGCCAGTAGTTCCTCCAGGGAGGGAGCTTTCTTT. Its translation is CASSSSREGAFF.

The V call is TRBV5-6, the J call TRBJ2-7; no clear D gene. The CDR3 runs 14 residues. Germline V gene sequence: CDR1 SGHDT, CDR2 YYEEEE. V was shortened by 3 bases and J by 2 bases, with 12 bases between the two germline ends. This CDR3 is CASSSLARTYEQYF. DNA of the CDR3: TGTGCCAGCAGCTCCCTCGCCAGGACCTACGAGCAGTACTTC.

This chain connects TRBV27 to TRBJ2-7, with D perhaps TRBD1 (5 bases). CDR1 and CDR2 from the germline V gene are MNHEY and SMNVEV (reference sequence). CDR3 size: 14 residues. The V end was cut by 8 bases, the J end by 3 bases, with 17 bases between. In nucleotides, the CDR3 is TGTGCCAGCGGGGCCGGAAGGACACACTACGAGCAGTACTTC. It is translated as CASGAGRTHYEQYF.

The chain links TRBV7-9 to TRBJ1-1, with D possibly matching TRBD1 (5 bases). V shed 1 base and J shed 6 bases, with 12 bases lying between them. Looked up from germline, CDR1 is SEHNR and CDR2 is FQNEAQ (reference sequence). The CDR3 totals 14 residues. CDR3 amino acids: CASSLVQAFAEAFF. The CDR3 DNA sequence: TGTGCCAGCAGCTTAGTACAGGCCTTTGCTGAAGCTTTCTTT.

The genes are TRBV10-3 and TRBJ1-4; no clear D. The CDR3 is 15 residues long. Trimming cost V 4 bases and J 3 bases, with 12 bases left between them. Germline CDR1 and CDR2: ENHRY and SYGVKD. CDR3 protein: CAISAAGSANEKLFF. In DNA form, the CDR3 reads TGTGCCATCAGTGCCGCGGGGTCCGCTAATGAAAAACTGTTTTTT.